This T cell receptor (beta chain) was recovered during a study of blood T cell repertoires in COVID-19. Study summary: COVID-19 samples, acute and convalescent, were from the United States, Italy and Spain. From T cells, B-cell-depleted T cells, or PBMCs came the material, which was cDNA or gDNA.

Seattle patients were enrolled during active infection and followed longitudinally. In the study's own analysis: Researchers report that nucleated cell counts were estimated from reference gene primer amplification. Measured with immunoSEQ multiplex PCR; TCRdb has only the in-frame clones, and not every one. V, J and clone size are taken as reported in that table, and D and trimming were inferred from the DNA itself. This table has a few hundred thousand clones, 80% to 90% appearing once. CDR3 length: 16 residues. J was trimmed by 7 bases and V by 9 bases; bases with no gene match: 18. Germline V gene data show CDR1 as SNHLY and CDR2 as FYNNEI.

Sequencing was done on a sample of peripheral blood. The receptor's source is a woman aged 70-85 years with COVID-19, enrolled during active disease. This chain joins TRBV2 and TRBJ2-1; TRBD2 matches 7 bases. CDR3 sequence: CASRTREADRRNEQFF. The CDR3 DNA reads TGTGCCAGTCGAACCCGGGAGGCCGACCGAAGGAATGAGCAGTTCTTC. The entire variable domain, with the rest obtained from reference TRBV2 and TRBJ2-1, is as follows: EPEVTQTPSHQVTQMGQEVILRCVPISNHLYFYWYRQILGQKVEFLVSFYNNEISEKSEIFDDQFSVERPDGSNFTLKIRSTKLEDSAMYFCASRTREADRRNEQFFGPGTRLTVL.